Described below is a single T cell receptor (beta chain) sequence and its context. This sample is part of a study of blood T cell repertoires in COVID-19. The wider study: The study drew acute and convalescent COVID-19 samples from the United States, Italy and Spain. PBMCs, B-cell-depleted T cells, or T cells provided the cDNA or gDNA that made up the material.

Trimming stripped 0 bases from V and 5 bases from J, with 14 bases between. The CDR3 contains 15 residues. The V gene's germline CDR1 is SGHRS and CDR2 YFSETQ. Sequenced by immunoSEQ multiplex PCR; TCRdb stores in-frame clones only, minus some. The table records about 440,000 clones, about 90% of them present only once. Clinical history as reported by participants underpinned cohort assignment. Cohort 3 recovered donors had two negative PCRs, clearance, or symptom resolution. The rearrangement links TRBV5-1 to TRBJ1-1; tentative D call: TRBD1 (6 bases). The clonotype comes from a man aged 18 to 30 who had recovered from COVID-19. Sequenced: PBMCs or T cells enriched from blood (not recorded which). For the CDR3, the DNA is TGCGCCAGCAGCTTGGAAGGCAGGGGAGGGACTGAAGCTTTCTTT. Its protein product is CASSLEGRGGTEAFF.